This T cell receptor (beta chain) was documented in a study of blood T cell repertoires in COVID-19 (TCRdb year 2020). Some background on the complete study: Samples from collaborators originated in the United States, Italy and Spain and spanned both the acute and convalescent phases of COVID-19. Samples came from the ongoing ImmuneRACE study (first 160 participants) plus 1,254 subjects from 6 global collaborators. Sample metadata almost always included a de-identified subject ID, COVID-19 status, age in years and sex. A freely available public database, intended as a resource for researchers studying the immune response to SARS-CoV-2, is where the repertoires were released. Subjects who had been exposed to COVID-19, were actively infected with it, or had recovered from it provided the deeply sampled blood TCRbeta repertoires that made up the dataset. Where available, HLA class I and class II types were obtained from metadata supplied by the sample provider rather than from assay-based typing. The prospective study material was composed of cDNA or gDNA derived from T cells, B-cell-depleted T cells, or PBMCs.

As for this clone: Its antigen has not been determined. Nothing much larger sits one base from this clone, and base qualities are not available.

Study-wide conclusions, independent of this receptor: The quantity of clinical and demographic metadata differed by source and by participant and was supplied without curation.

Enrolling through a virtual design, the prospective study's participants ranged in age from roughly 18 to 90 years and lived across some 22 United States geographic areas. Cohort assignment in the prospective study relied on participant-reported clinical history from a screening survey and a study questionnaire. In the prospective study, whole blood, serum and a nasopharyngeal or oropharyngeal swab were collected from each participant by mobile phlebotomists. Prospective study participants could optionally give additional blood draws and questionnaires over an approximately 2-month period. Before DNA extraction, prospective study blood samples were shipped either frozen or at room temperature. TCRbeta CDR3 regions were amplified from genomic DNA by means of the immunoSEQ Assay, a bias-controlled multiplex PCR. The authors' pipeline ran thus. The number of nucleated cells in each sample was estimated by amplification of reference gene primers within the assay. To quantify the absolute abundance of each unique TCRbeta CDR3 rearrangement, sequence reads were collapsed and filtered. For each sample, productive Simpson clonality was calculated as the square root of Simpson's diversity index across productive rearrangements. TCRdb stores this immuneACCESS table with in-frame sequences only. Part of the clones is absent; in the studies checked, under half of the shortfall reflects unresolved V genes, and no reason is known for the rest. V and J calls and clone size are given by that table; D and trimming were obtained from the DNA. Within this sample are around 190,000 clones, with 80% to 90% of them counted one time only. Around a tenth of the sample is taken by the ten largest.

The sequence came from a young man with acute COVID-19. Sequenced material: PBMCs or T cells enriched from blood (not recorded which).

The CDR3 loop reads CASRLGQAAKNIQYF. Here is the DNA: TGCGCCAGCCGCCTGGGACAGGCAGCCAAAAACATTCAGTACTTC. The receptor chain draws on TRBV10-1 and TRBJ2-4; the junction holds 8 bases that match TRBD1. The CDR3 runs 15 amino acids, cysteine and phenylalanine included. Only the CDR3 DNA is retained, 45 bases long and in frame from the first base. Ends trimmed: V by 8 bases, J by 0 bases; bases unmatched to a gene: 6. For CDR1 and CDR2, the germline V gene (reference sequence) lists WNHNN and SYGVQD.